This TCR beta chain emerged from a study of PD-1 blockade in classical Hodgkin lymphoma. Study-level results: Newly diagnosed patients had diversity similar to the baseline diversity of complete responders. Diminished baseline TCR diversity has been reported in newly diagnosed patients relative to healthy donors.

V was pared by 6 bases and J by 4 bases, with 12 bases of the junction left unmatched. There are 16 residues in the CDR3. Germline V CDR1 and CDR2: MDHEN, SYDVKM. Libraries were prepared by immunoSEQ multiplex PCR; TCRdb keeps only in-frame clonotypes and omits some of them. Of about 47,000 clones listed, around 89% are singletons. With respect to this clone: Its antigen is currently unknown.

The time point denotes: cycle 4 day 1 (C4D1), after less than 7 weeks of nivolumab. Every patient experienced relapse after autologous stem cell transplantation, and brentuximab vedotin exposure varied. The receptor was derived from a human donor with classical Hodgkin lymphoma. The starting material was peripheral blood mononuclear cells (PBMCs), obtained before the fourth cycle of nivolumab. The gene calls are TRBV28 and TRBJ2-1, with 7 positions matching TRBD2. CDR3 DNA: TGTGCCAGCAGCCCCGGAGGTGCGGGACTATACAATGAGCAGTTCTTC. Translated: CASSPGGAGLYNEQFF.